The 26 T cell receptor beta chains below all came from one sample that was sequenced in a study of cytotoxic CD8 clonotypes in ibrutinib-treated CLL. Sequenced by immunoSEQ multiplex PCR; TCRdb stores in-frame clones only, minus some. This table holds roughly 150,000 clones, about 88% found once. The input for sequencing was PBMCs, taken at disease progression, from a patient treated with ibrutinib. All receptors derive from a human donor with chronic lymphocytic leukemia.

The CDR3 reads CAWSVRRDTGELFF. The CDR3 DNA reads TGTGCCTGGAGTGTAAGGAGAGACACCGGGGAGCTGTTTTTT. The chain recombines TRBV30 with TRBJ2-2; D remains unclear. Trimming took 0 bases from V and 3 from J, leaving 8 bases between them. Germline V gene data show CDR1 as GTSNPN and CDR2 as SVGIG (reference sequence). This CDR3 region has 14 residues. The variable domain in full, with the rest retrieved from reference TRBV30 and TRBJ2-2, is SQTIHQWPATLVQPVGSPLSLECTVEGTSNPNLYWYRQAAGRGLQLLFYSVGIGQISSEVPQNLSASRPQDRQFILSSKKLLLSDSGFYLCAWSVRRDTGELFFGEGSRLTVL.

CDR3 DNA sequence: TGCGCCAGCAGGGAGGGAAGCCAAGAGACCCAGTACTTC. Translated, it gives CASREGSQETQYF. The chain joins TRBV5-1 to TRBJ2-5, with D possibly TRBD2 on 6 matching bases. This CDR3 contains 13 residues. Germline V gene data show CDR1 as SGHRS and CDR2 as YFSETQ. Trimming took off 5 bases at V and 1 base at J, with 9 bases between the two ends.

V gene TRBV30 combines with J gene TRBJ2-3; D not resolved. V shed 3 bases and J shed 5 bases, with 15 bases lying between them. The CDR3 runs 14 residues. The germline V gene encodes CDR1 GTSNPN and CDR2 SVGIG (reference sequence). CDR3 coding DNA: TGTGCCTGGAGCCCCCCCCAACGATTAGATACGCAGTATTTT. The encoded protein is CAWSPPQRLDTQYF.

The chain joins TRBV27 to TRBJ2-7; 8 bases are shared with TRBD2. Germline V gene lookup returns CDR1 MNHEY and CDR2 SMNVEV (reference sequence). V lost 2 bases, J lost 2 bases, and 2 bases stayed unmatched. The CDR3 loop spans 14 amino acids. Written as DNA, the CDR3 is TGTGCCAGCAGTTTACGGGAGGGCCCCTACGAGCAGTACTTC. Translation gives CASSLREGPYEQYF.

V usage is TRBV5-8 and J usage is TRBJ1-1, with TRBD1 identical over 9 bases. The CDR3 totals 17 residues. J lost 3 bases, V lost 3 bases, and 12 bases had no gene match. Germline CDR1 SGHTS, CDR2 YDEGEE. The CDR3 here is CASSSDDTGGGDTEAFF. The CDR3 DNA is TGTGCCAGCAGCTCAGATGACACAGGGGGCGGTGACACTGAAGCTTTCTTT.

This chain connects TRBV30 to TRBJ2-7; D possibly corresponds to TRBD1 (5 bases). Deletions cut 5 bases from V and 4 bases from J, with 18 bases between. Germline-derived CDR1 and CDR2 are GTSNPN and SVGIG (reference sequence). The CDR3 spans 14 residues. CDR3 in DNA: TGTGCCTGGTCCCCCCGGGCAGGGCGATACGAGCAGTACTTC. Amino acids: CAWSPRAGRYEQYF.

The chain couples TRBV29-1 to TRBJ2-7, with D tentatively TRBD2 (5 bases). CDR1 and CDR2 from the germline V gene are SQVTM and ANQGSEA. V was clipped by 4 bases and J by 4 bases, with 11 bases between them. This CDR3 has 12 residues. The CDR3 DNA follows: TGCAGCGTTGCTACGGACTTATACGAGCAGTACTTC. Protein sequence: CSVATDLYEQYF.

The CDR3 sequence: CASSSTDNEQFF. The CDR3 bases are TGTGCCAGCAGTTCAACAGACAATGAGCAGTTCTTC. The chain has TRBV6-6 and TRBJ2-1; D gene ambiguous. Looked up from germline, CDR1 is MNHNY and CDR2 is SVGAGI (reference sequence). This CDR3 has 12 amino acids. V lost 4 bases, J lost 5 bases, and 6 bases lay in between.

The chain recombines TRBV15 with TRBJ1-1; TRBD1 is a possible D gene (6 bases). V was pared by 1 base and J by 3 bases, with 12 bases between. CDR1 is LNHNV and CDR2 is YYDKDF in the germline V gene (reference sequence). The CDR3 consists of 15 residues. This CDR3 reads CATSRGVGADTEAFF. In DNA form, the CDR3 reads TGTGCCACCAGCAGAGGGGTGGGGGCTGACACTGAAGCTTTCTTT.

The chain couples TRBV5-1 to TRBJ2-2; maybe TRBD2 (5 bases). The germline V gene has CDR1 SGHRS and CDR2 YFSETQ. This CDR3 is built from 16 residues. V lost 3 bases and J lost 6, with 18 bases in between. CDR3 loop: CASSSAFSGKAGELFF. DNA for the CDR3: TGCGCCAGCAGCTCCGCTTTCTCGGGAAAGGCCGGGGAGCTGTTTTTT.

The CDR3 region has the DNA TGTGCCAGTCAGGGTATAGGCTACGAGCAGTACTTC. Translation: CASQGIGYEQYF. The chain is built from TRBV7-2 and TRBJ2-7; D is possibly TRBD1 (5 bases). V was cut by 9 bases and J by 3 bases, with 12 bases left in between. Germline CDR1 and CDR2: SGHTA and FQGNSA. This CDR3 has 12 residues.

The rearrangement uses TRBV29-1 and TRBJ1-1; D ambiguous. This CDR3 spans 9 amino acids. Germline V gene sequence: CDR1 SQVTM, CDR2 ANQGSEA. CDR3 residues: CSAGLEAFF. Here the CDR3 DNA reads TGCAGTGCAGGACTTGAAGCTTTCTTT.

This clone was seen only a few times. The rearrangement uses TRBV7-8 and TRBJ1-5; D gene uncertain. CDR1 SGHVS and CDR2 FQNEAQ come from the germline V gene. Deletions cut 4 bases from V and 2 bases from J, with 18 bases between. This CDR3 has 17 amino acids. CDR3 nucleotides: TGTGCCAGCAGCTCCCGCTCTATCGTGGCGGGCAATCAGCCCCAGCATTTT. It is translated as CASSSRSIVAGNQPQHF.

This clone was found once. This chain joins TRBV5-5 and TRBJ2-2; D is perhaps TRBD1 (5 bases). V dropped 2 bases and J dropped 5 bases, with 13 bases sitting between them. Germline V CDR1 and CDR2: SGHKS, YYEKEE (reference sequence). The CDR3 is 15 residues long. CDR3 sequence (DNA): TGTGCCAGCAGCTTTTATGGGGCCCAAACCGGGGAGCTGTTTTTT. Its protein is CASSFYGAQTGELFF.

The chain recombines TRBV4-3 with TRBJ2-3, with a tentative D call TRBD2 (5 bases). The V end lost 0 bases, the J end lost 14 bases, and 18 bases lay between the germline ends. CDR3 length equals 14 residues. Germline V gives CDR1 LGHNA, CDR2 YSLEER. In nucleotides, the CDR3 is TGCGCCAGCAGCCAAGATCAAAACGCCGGGATCCTGTATTTT. Translation: CASSQDQNAGILYF.

The rearrangement uses TRBV4-1 and TRBJ2-3; D uncertain. V lost 0 bases, J lost 6 bases, and 13 bases lay in between. Looked up from germline, CDR1 is MGHRA and CDR2 is YSYEKL. The CDR3 covers 15 residues. The CDR3 DNA follows: TGCGCCAGCAGCCAAGATGTATTCCTCCGGGATACGCAGTATTTT. Translation gives CASSQDVFLRDTQYF.

CDR3 loop: CASSAGANYGYTF. Written as DNA, the CDR3 is TGTGCCAGTAGCGCAGGGGCTAACTATGGCTACACCTTC. The chain uses TRBV19 and TRBJ1-2; the D gene is possibly TRBD1 (6 bases). This CDR3 spans 13 amino acids. Germline V gene sequence: CDR1 LNHDA, CDR2 SQIVND (reference sequence). Trimming took off 6 bases at V and 0 bases at J, with 8 bases between the two ends.

In this sample, this clone turned up once. The CDR3 protein is CASSSDRDHEQYF. CDR3 DNA: TGTGCCAGCAGCTCGGACAGGGACCACGAGCAGTACTTC. The chain couples TRBV7-9 to TRBJ2-7; 8 nucleotides line up with TRBD1. Germline V gene data show CDR1 as SEHNR and CDR2 as FQNEAQ (reference sequence). CDR3 length equals 13 residues. The V gene end was trimmed by 4 bases and the J gene end by 5 bases; junction bases not matched to a gene: 4.

V usage is TRBV19 and J usage is TRBJ2-3, with 8 bases identical to TRBD1. This CDR3 has 18 residues. The germline gives CDR1 LNHDA, CDR2 SQIVND (reference sequence). V lost 1 base to trimming and J lost 6 bases; unmatched junction nucleotides: 15. CDR3 in amino acids: CASSIGPPAGGARDTQYF. CDR3 sequence (DNA): TGTGCCAGTAGTATAGGCCCCCCGGCAGGGGGCGCGAGGGATACGCAGTATTTT.

The chain is built from TRBV13 and TRBJ2-7; D gene uncertain. This CDR3 contains 13 residues. Germline CDR1 is PRHDT and CDR2 is FYEKMQ (reference sequence). Trimming cost V 0 bases and J 5 bases, with 8 bases left between them. This chain's CDR3 is CASSLGLGNEQYF. The DNA for the CDR3 is TGTGCCAGCAGCTTAGGGCTTGGTAACGAGCAGTACTTC.

This rearrangement joins TRBV6-6 to TRBJ2-3; TRBD2 matches at 11 bases. The V gene end was trimmed by 6 bases and the J gene end by 5 bases; junction bases not matched to a gene: 10. The germline V gene encodes CDR1 MNHNY and CDR2 SVGAGI (reference sequence). The CDR3 loop spans 16 amino acids. The CDR3 DNA sequence: TGTGCCAGCAGCCGCGGACTAGCGGGCCGTCAAGATACGCAGTATTTT. It is translated as CASSRGLAGRQDTQYF.

The gene calls are TRBV19 and TRBJ1-1; weak D call: TRBD1 (6 bases). This CDR3 spans 16 amino acids. V gave up 1 base and J gave up 7 bases, with 19 bases separating them. Germline V gives CDR1 LNHDA, CDR2 SQIVND (reference sequence). The CDR3, as DNA: TGTGCCAGTAGTATAGGAGGAAGGGGGGTAAGAAATGAAGCTTTCTTT. It yields the protein CASSIGGRGVRNEAFF.

The chain is built from TRBV6-1 and TRBJ1-2; 12 bases line up with TRBD1. The CDR3 covers 15 residues. V gave up 10 bases and J gave up 1 base; unmatched junction bases: 7. Germline V gene data show CDR1 as MNHNS and CDR2 as SASEGT. The CDR3 reads CATRDRGRGNYGYTF. The CDR3, as DNA: TGTGCCACCCGGGACAGGGGGCGCGGTAACTATGGCTACACCTTC.

This chain uses TRBV2 with TRBJ2-2; D might be TRBD2 (5 bases). V shed 5 bases and J shed 4 bases, with 17 bases lying between them. The CDR3 is made up of 16 amino acids. Looked up from germline, CDR1 is SNHLY and CDR2 is FYNNEI. The CDR3 nucleotides read TGTGCCAGCAGTAGTTCGTACCGGGGTGGCACCGGGGAGCTGTTTTTT. Translating gives CASSSSYRGGTGELFF.

This clone has only a few counts. The DNA for the CDR3 is TGCGCCAGCAGCCAAGATCTGGGCCAGGGACGAATCCGCAACTACGAGCAGTACTTC. Its protein product is CASSQDLGQGRIRNYEQYF. The chain combines TRBV4-3 with TRBJ2-7, with D perhaps being TRBD1 or TRBD2 (5 bases each). Germline CDR1 is LGHNA and CDR2 is YSLEER. The ends were cut back, 0 bases at V and 3 bases at J, with 24 bases in the middle. CDR3 size: 19 residues.

This chain uses TRBV6-5 with TRBJ2-1; possibly TRBD1 for D (5 bases). The germline gives CDR1 MNHEY, CDR2 SVGAGI. The germline V and J ends were trimmed by 6 bases and 11 bases, with 17 bases remaining between them. The CDR3 contains 13 residues. This CDR3 reads CASSDSPLRKQFF. The CDR3 bases are TGTGCCAGCAGCGACAGTCCCCTCCGAAAGCAGTTCTTC.